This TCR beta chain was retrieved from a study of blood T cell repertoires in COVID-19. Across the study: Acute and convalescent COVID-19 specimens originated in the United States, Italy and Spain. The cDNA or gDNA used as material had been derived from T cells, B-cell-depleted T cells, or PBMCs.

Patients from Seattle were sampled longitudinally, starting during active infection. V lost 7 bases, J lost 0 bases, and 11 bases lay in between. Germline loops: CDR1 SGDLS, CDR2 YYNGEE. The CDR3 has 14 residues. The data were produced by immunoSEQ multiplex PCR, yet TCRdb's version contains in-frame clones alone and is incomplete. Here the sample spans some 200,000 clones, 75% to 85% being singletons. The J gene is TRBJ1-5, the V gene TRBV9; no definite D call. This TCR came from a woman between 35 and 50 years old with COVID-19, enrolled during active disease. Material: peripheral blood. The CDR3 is CASSTLDSNQPQHF. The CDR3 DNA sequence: TGTGCCAGCTCGACACTCGATAGCAATCAGCCCCAGCATTTT.